This entry is about one T cell receptor beta chain. This clone was seen only once. Its antigen has not been determined. The input lacks base qualities; no much larger clone sits a single base away. Donors formed part of the validation cohort, which comprised some 120 subjects and was distinct from the first cohort of roughly 600 subjects. The library was built by means of the immunoSEQ multiplex PCR assay. The published analysis was carried out like this. A statistical classification framework was built to diagnose cytomegalovirus status from the catalog of TCR beta chain sequences. Held by TCRdb, this immuneACCESS table contains in-frame sequences only and omits some clones. Under half of the omission traces to an unresolved V gene where checked; the cause of the rest is unknown. The V and J calls and clone size come from that table; D and trimming were worked out from the DNA. In this sample the table shows around 150,000 clones, approximately 84% of which occur a single time. Roughly 10% of the sample lies in the top ten.

These data belong to a study of cytomegalovirus exposure and HLA in healthy donors (dated by TCRdb to between 2016 and 2019). Describing the broader study: A later analysis indicated that the 110 or so validation repertoires were generated on the platform also employed for the approximately 700 repertoires of the first cohort. The study aimed to test whether signatures of past pathogen exposure could be identified by cataloging public T cell receptors. Besides the first cohort of 500 to 700 subjects, a separate validation cohort made up of roughly 120 different subjects was used. To predict cytomegalovirus infection status, the study combined high-throughput TCR immunosequencing, statistical association of individual TCRs with disease status, and machine learning.

Here is what the overall study found, with its caveats: In vitro tests confirmed that a few of the cytomegalovirus-associated TCR beta chains recognize cytomegalovirus antigens. Across donors, most TCR sequences were observed very rarely, whereas some public TCRs were present in many individuals. All 120 or so repertoires were used to score co-occurrence in the validation cohort in a later analysis, because that analysis had no HLA typing for the cohort. The classifier was reported to diagnose cytomegalovirus status with high specificity and sensitivity in both the original cohort and the validation cohort. In the study, approximately 160 TCR beta chains were listed as associated with cytomegalovirus. Of the cluster scores, approximately 94% were above 0 in a later analysis, which found that TCRs clustered in the first cohort also tended to co-occur in the approximately 120 validation repertoires. The authors suggested that the approach could potentially be extended to other disease states and immunological phenotypes.

This TCR was recovered from a man aged 25-45 years in good health and CMV-seropositive. The sequenced sample consisted of PBMCs.

The nucleotides are TGCAGCGTTTCAAACGGCGAGCAGTACTTC. Its product reads: CSVSNGEQYF. The rearranged segments are TRBV29-1 and TRBJ2-7, with the D gene not clear enough to name. V gives up 5 bases and J gives up 6 bases, and the segment between their germline ends measures 8 bases. Inclusive of the bounding cysteine and phenylalanine, the CDR3 is 10 residues long. Only the CDR3 part of the read is kept: 30 bases, read in frame from the first base. The germline V gene specifies SQVTM as CDR1 and ANQGSEA as CDR2.